A selection of T cell receptor beta chains follows, all from one sample in a study of blood T cells in healthy people across ages. A single record per CDR3 protein comes from TCRdb applying MiXCR to the 5' RACE reads. In the table there are more than 800,000 distinct CDR3 sequences, 35% to 55% of which are singletons. Sequencing was performed on blood. The receptor source for this set is a woman aged 55-75 years in good health. The CDR3 runs from the conserved cysteine through the conserved F or W. Fields, in order: V gene, J gene, CDR3 protein.

>TRBV24-1|TRBJ2-1
CATKAQAGNEQFF
>TRBV3-1|TRBJ2-1
CASSPRTSGYNEQFF
>TRBV5-1|TRBJ2-7
CASSVGQGSHEQYF
>TRBV5-6|TRBJ2-1
CASTLGGRQNNEQFF
>TRBV28|.
CASRKTGLDYEQYF
>TRBV29-1|TRBJ2-1
CSAREGGGFDEQFF
>TRBV6-6|TRBJ2-7
CATKTLVGAYEQYF
>TRBV27|TRBJ1-2
CASGRPGYGYTF
>TRBV9|TRBJ2-3
CASSVATGEHTQYF
>TRBV7-8|TRBJ1-6
CASSHGTAVPLHF
>TRBV21-1|.
CASSTGRTGTTNEQYF
>TRBV12-3/TRBV12-4|TRBJ2-7
CASRPGGRNYEQYF
>TRBV12-3/TRBV12-4|TRBJ2-7
CASSSGTGVLYEQYF
>TRBV28|TRBJ2-1
CASNRPPANEQFF
>TRBV6-5|TRBJ2-7
CASSRSLAGGPGEQYF
>TRBV6-5|TRBJ2-1
CASSYSPDYNEQFF
>TRBV10-3|.
CAISDTEEYEQYF
>TRBV24-1|TRBJ1-1
CATSDPLDSSTEAFF
>TRBV4-1|TRBJ2-1
CASSFRSNEQFF
>TRBV27|TRBJ2-4
CASSSRLAGGLQYF
>TRBV27|TRBJ2-1
CATGGGPANEQFF
>TRBV14|TRBJ1-4
CASSQHRLNQLFF
>TRBV5-1|TRBJ2-1
CASSLAGLAGYNEQFF
>TRBV10-1|TRBJ2-3
CASSESTSTDTQYF
>TRBV28|TRBJ2-1
CASSDASGSIYNEQFF
>TRBV4-1|TRBJ2-7
CASSQERLLASGSSYEQYF
>TRBV27|TRBJ2-7
CASSLRLAGAKNYEQYF
>TRBV4-1|.
CASSHDFGTQYF
>TRBV24-1|TRBJ2-3
CATSNDRVSTDTQYF
>TRBV20-1|TRBJ1-2
CSARESHYGYTF
>TRBV15|TRBJ2-2
CATAGTGPAHGELFF